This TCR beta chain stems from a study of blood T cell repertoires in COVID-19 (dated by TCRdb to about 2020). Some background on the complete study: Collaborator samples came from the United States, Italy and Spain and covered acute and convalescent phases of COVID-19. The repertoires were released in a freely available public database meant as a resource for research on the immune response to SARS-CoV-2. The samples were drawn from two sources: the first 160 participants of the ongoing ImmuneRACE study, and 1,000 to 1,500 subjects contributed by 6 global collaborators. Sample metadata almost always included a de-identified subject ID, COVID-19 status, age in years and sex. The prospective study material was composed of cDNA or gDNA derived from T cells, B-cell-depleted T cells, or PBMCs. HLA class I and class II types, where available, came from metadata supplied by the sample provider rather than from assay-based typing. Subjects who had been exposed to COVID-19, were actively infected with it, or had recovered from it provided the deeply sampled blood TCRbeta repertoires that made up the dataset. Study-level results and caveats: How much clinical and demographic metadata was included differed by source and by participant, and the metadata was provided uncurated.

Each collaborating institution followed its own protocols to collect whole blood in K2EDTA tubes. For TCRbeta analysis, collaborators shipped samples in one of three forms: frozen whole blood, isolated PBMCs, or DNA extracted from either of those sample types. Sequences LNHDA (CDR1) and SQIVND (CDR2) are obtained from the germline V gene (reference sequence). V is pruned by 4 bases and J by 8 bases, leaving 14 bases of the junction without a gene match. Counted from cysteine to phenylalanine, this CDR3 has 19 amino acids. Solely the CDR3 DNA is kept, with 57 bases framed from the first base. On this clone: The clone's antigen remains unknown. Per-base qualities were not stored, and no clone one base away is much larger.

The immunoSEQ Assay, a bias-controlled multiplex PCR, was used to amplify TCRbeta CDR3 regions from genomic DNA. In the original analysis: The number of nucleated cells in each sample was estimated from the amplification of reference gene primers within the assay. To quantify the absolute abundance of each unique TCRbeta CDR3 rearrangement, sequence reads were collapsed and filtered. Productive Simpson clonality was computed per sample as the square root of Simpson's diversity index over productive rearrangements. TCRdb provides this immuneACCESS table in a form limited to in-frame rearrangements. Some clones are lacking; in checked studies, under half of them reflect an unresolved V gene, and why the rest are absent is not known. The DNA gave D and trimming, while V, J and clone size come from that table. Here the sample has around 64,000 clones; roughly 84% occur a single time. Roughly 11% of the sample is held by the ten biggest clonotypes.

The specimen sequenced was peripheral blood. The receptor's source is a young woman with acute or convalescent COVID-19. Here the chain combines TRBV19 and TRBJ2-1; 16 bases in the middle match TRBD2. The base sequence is TGTGCCAGTAGTACTCAAGGGACTAGCGGGAGGGCCGGCCGTGATGAGCAGTTCTTC. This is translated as CASSTQGTSGRAGRDEQFF. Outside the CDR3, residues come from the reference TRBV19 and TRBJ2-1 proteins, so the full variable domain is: DGGITQSPKYLFRKEGQNVTLSCEQNLNHDAMYWYRQDPGQGLRLIYYSQIVNDFQKGDIAEGYSVSREKKESFPLTVTSAQKNPTAFYLCASSTQGTSGRAGRDEQFFGPGTRLTVL.